Listed below are T cell receptor beta chains from one sample, sequenced in a study of T cell repertoires in ileal Crohn's disease. The assay was immunoSEQ multiplex PCR, and TCRdb's table has in-frame clones only and misses some. The table has around 15,000 clones, 50% to 75% seen once. Source material: ileal tissue. These receptors all stem from an adult with Crohn's disease. The CDR3 runs from the conserved cysteine through the conserved F or W. Fields, in order: CDR3 length, clone size, J gene, D gene, V gene, CDR3 protein, CDR3 DNA. The D gene is left open where the match is weak. Some rows have no size entry. The others give once, few or many, or a class for an expanded clone.

cdr3_length: 15; clone_size: .; j_call: TRBJ2-7; d_call: .; v_call: TRBV30; cdr3_aa: CAWRNTLGGSYEQYF; cdr3_nt: TGTGCCTGGCGTAACACCCTCGGCGGTTCCTACGAGCAGTACTTC
cdr3_length: 12; clone_size: .; j_call: TRBJ2-7; d_call: .; v_call: TRBV29-1; cdr3_aa: CSGGDGSYEQYF; cdr3_nt: TGCAGCGGCGGCGACGGATCCTACGAGCAGTACTTC
cdr3_length: 14; clone_size: .; j_call: TRBJ2-3; d_call: .; v_call: TRBV30; cdr3_aa: CAWSRQTYTDTQYF; cdr3_nt: TGTGCCTGGAGCAGGCAAACGTACACAGATACGCAGTATTTT
cdr3_length: 13; clone_size: .; j_call: TRBJ2-1; d_call: .; v_call: TRBV2; cdr3_aa: CASSSGTYNEQFF; cdr3_nt: TGTGCCAGCAGTTCCGGGACCTACAATGAGCAGTTCTTC
cdr3_length: 14; clone_size: .; j_call: TRBJ1-4; d_call: TRBD1; v_call: TRBV4-3; cdr3_aa: CASSQAGGNEKLFF; cdr3_nt: TGCGCCAGCAGCCAAGCAGGGGGTAATGAAAAACTGTTTTTT
cdr3_length: 14; clone_size: few; j_call: TRBJ2-7; d_call: .; v_call: TRBV25-1; cdr3_aa: CASSPQGGFYEQYF; cdr3_nt: TGTGCCAGCAGTCCCCAAGGAGGCTTCTACGAGCAGTACTTC
cdr3_length: 12; clone_size: few; j_call: TRBJ1-1; d_call: TRBD1; v_call: TRBV2; cdr3_aa: CASSDRGLRAFF; cdr3_nt: TGTGCCAGCAGTGACAGGGGGCTTAGAGCTTTCTTT
cdr3_length: 12; clone_size: .; j_call: TRBJ1-3; d_call: .; v_call: TRBV7-6; cdr3_aa: CASSLYGNTIYF; cdr3_nt: TGTGCCAGCAGCTTATATGGAAACACCATATATTTT
cdr3_length: 16; clone_size: .; j_call: TRBJ2-6; d_call: .; v_call: TRBV27; cdr3_aa: CASSWGGASGANVLTF; cdr3_nt: TGTGCCAGCAGCTGGGGGGGCGCGTCTGGGGCCAACGTCCTGACTTTC
cdr3_length: 15; clone_size: few; j_call: TRBJ1-1; d_call: TRBD1; v_call: TRBV28; cdr3_aa: CASSLCRQGACEAFF; cdr3_nt: TGTGCCAGCAGTTTGTGTAGACAGGGGGCCTGTGAAGCTTTCTTT
cdr3_length: 13; clone_size: .; j_call: TRBJ1-2; d_call: TRBD1; v_call: TRBV6-1; cdr3_aa: CASNTGQAYGYTF; cdr3_nt: TGTGCCAGCAACACGGGACAGGCCTATGGCTACACCTTC
cdr3_length: 16; clone_size: few; j_call: TRBJ2-1; d_call: TRBD2; v_call: TRBV5-1; cdr3_aa: CASSLETSGRTNEQFF; cdr3_nt: TGCGCCAGCAGCTTAGAAACTAGCGGGAGAACGAATGAGCAGTTCTTC
cdr3_length: 15; clone_size: .; j_call: TRBJ2-1; d_call: TRBD2; v_call: TRBV19; cdr3_aa: CASSKREGPNNEQFF; cdr3_nt: TGTGCCAGTAGCAAGCGGGAGGGCCCGAATAATGAGCAGTTCTTC
cdr3_length: 15; clone_size: .; j_call: TRBJ2-7; d_call: .; v_call: TRBV4-2; cdr3_aa: CASSQGASATYEQYF; cdr3_nt: TGTGCCAGCAGCCAAGGGGCTAGCGCTACCTACGAGCAGTACTTC
cdr3_length: 15; clone_size: few; j_call: TRBJ2-3; d_call: .; v_call: TRBV7-2; cdr3_aa: CASSRDRSSTDTQYF; cdr3_nt: TGTGCCAGCAGCCGTGACAGATCTAGCACAGATACGCAGTATTTT
cdr3_length: 14; clone_size: few; j_call: TRBJ2-1; d_call: TRBD1; v_call: TRBV30; cdr3_aa: CAWSEPGGDNEQFF; cdr3_nt: TGTGCCTGGAGTGAACCAGGGGGAGACAATGAGCAGTTCTTC
cdr3_length: 15; clone_size: .; j_call: TRBJ1-1; d_call: TRBD1; v_call: TRBV30; cdr3_aa: CAWSPLEGARTEAFF; cdr3_nt: TGTGCCTGGAGTCCCCTGGAGGGGGCAAGAACTGAAGCTTTCTTT
cdr3_length: 18; clone_size: few; j_call: TRBJ2-4; d_call: .; v_call: TRBV10-2; cdr3_aa: CASSSRDHKRVAKNIQYF; cdr3_nt: TGCGCCAGCAGTAGCAGGGATCACAAGCGGGTGGCCAAAAACATTCAGTACTTC
cdr3_length: 20; clone_size: .; j_call: TRBJ2-5; d_call: TRBD2; v_call: TRBV4-3; cdr3_aa: CASSQDSASGRVGGGETQYF; cdr3_nt: TGCGCCAGCAGCCAAGATTCGGCTAGCGGGAGAGTGGGGGGCGGGGAGACCCAGTACTTC
cdr3_length: 17; clone_size: few; j_call: TRBJ2-3; d_call: .; v_call: TRBV30; cdr3_aa: CAWSVDFGGLRADTQYF; cdr3_nt: TGTGCCTGGAGTGTAGATTTCGGGGGGCTTCGTGCAGATACGCAGTATTTT
cdr3_length: 15; clone_size: .; j_call: TRBJ1-1; d_call: TRBD1; v_call: TRBV13; cdr3_aa: CASSFRKTGALEAFF; cdr3_nt: TGTGCCAGCAGCTTTAGAAAGACAGGGGCCCTTGAAGCTTTCTTT
cdr3_length: 15; clone_size: few; j_call: TRBJ2-1; d_call: TRBD2; v_call: TRBV4-1; cdr3_aa: CASSYVDSGIGEQFF; cdr3_nt: TGCGCCAGCAGCTATGTTGATAGCGGGATCGGTGAGCAGTTCTTC
cdr3_length: 13; clone_size: .; j_call: TRBJ2-1; d_call: .; v_call: TRBV6-5; cdr3_aa: CASSSDSYNEQFF; cdr3_nt: TGTGCCAGCAGCAGCGACAGTTACAATGAGCAGTTCTTC
cdr3_length: 13; clone_size: .; j_call: TRBJ2-1; d_call: .; v_call: TRBV29-1; cdr3_aa: CSVDGLSYNEQFF; cdr3_nt: TGCAGCGTTGACGGACTCTCCTACAATGAGCAGTTCTTC
cdr3_length: 15; clone_size: .; j_call: TRBJ2-1; d_call: TRBD2; v_call: TRBV9; cdr3_aa: CASSVVIAGISEQFF; cdr3_nt: TGTGCCAGCAGCGTAGTAATAGCGGGGATTTCTGAGCAGTTCTTC
cdr3_length: 15; clone_size: few; j_call: TRBJ2-1; d_call: TRBD1; v_call: TRBV11-1; cdr3_aa: CASSTRTGLGNEQFF; cdr3_nt: TGTGCCAGCAGCACCCGGACAGGGCTTGGGAATGAGCAGTTCTTC
cdr3_length: 11; clone_size: .; j_call: TRBJ2-5; d_call: .; v_call: TRBV27; cdr3_aa: CASKGRETQYF; cdr3_nt: TGTGCCAGCAAGGGGAGGGAGACCCAGTACTTC
cdr3_length: 15; clone_size: .; j_call: TRBJ2-5; d_call: .; v_call: TRBV5-1; cdr3_aa: CASSSPRQAQETQYF; cdr3_nt: TGCGCCAGCAGCTCCCCTCGACAGGCACAAGAGACCCAGTACTTC
cdr3_length: 12; clone_size: .; j_call: TRBJ1-2; d_call: .; v_call: TRBV7-6; cdr3_aa: CASSLGGLPGSF; cdr3_nt: TGTGCCAGCAGCTTAGGAGGGCTACCGGGATCCTTC
cdr3_length: 14; clone_size: few; j_call: TRBJ1-3; d_call: TRBD1; v_call: TRBV28; cdr3_aa: CASSTGGKRNTIYF; cdr3_nt: TGTGCCAGCAGCACAGGGGGAAAGCGAAACACCATATATTTT